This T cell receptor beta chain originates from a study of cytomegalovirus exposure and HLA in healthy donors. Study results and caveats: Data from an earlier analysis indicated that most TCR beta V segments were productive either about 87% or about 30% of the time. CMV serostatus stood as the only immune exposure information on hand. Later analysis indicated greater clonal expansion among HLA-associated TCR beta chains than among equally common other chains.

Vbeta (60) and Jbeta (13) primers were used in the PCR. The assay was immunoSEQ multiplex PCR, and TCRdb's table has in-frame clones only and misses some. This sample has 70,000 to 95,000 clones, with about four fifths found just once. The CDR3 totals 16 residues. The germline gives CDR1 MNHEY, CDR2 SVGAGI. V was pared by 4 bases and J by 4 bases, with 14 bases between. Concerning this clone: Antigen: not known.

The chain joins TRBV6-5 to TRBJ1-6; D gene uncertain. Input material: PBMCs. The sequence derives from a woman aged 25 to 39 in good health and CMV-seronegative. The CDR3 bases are TGTGCCAGCAGTTTTACCCCCGCACATTATAATTCACCCCTCCACTTT. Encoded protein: CASSFTPAHYNSPLHF.